This T cell receptor beta chain originates from a study of shared clonotypes between healthy human individuals. As concerns this clone: It is likely a read error: a sequence one base away is far more abundant.

Germline V gene sequence: CDR1 LGHNA, CDR2 YNFKEQ. The CDR3 is 15 residues long. J gave up 3 bases and V 1 base, and 1 base lay outside the gene matches. This table comes from immunoSEQ multiplex PCR, and its TCRdb copy is limited to in-frame clones, with some not included. The sample carries about 1.1 million clones, approximately 80% recorded once. The rearrangement links TRBV4-2 to TRBJ2-1; 9 positions agree with TRBD2. The sample comprised memory CD4+ T cells from PBMCs. Subset indicated: CD45RA-negative fraction. The clonotype was recovered from a man aged 18 to 29 in good health. Some clones in this sample may be carry-over from other donors' samples. CDR3 sequence reads: CASSQGLADYNEQFF. In DNA form, the CDR3 reads TGTGCCAGCAGCCAAGGACTAGCGGACTACAATGAGCAGTTCTTC.